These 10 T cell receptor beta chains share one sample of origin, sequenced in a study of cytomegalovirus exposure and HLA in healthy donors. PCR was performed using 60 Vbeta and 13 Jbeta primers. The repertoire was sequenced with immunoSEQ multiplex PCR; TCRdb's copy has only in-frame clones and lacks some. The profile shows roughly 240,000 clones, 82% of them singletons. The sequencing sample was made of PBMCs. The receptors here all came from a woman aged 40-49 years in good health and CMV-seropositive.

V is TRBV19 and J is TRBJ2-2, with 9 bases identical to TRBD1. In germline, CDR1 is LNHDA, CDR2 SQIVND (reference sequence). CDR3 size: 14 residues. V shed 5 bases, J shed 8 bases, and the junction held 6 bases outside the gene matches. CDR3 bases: TGTGCCAGTAGTCGTTTACAGGGGGCGGGGGAGCTGTTTTTT. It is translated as CASSRLQGAGELFF.

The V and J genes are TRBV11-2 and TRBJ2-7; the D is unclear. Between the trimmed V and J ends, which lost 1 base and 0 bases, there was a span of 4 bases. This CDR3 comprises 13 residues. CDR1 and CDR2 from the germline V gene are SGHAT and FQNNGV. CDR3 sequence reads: CASSLASSYEQYF. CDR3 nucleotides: TGTGCCAGCAGCTTAGCCTCCTCCTACGAGCAGTACTTC.

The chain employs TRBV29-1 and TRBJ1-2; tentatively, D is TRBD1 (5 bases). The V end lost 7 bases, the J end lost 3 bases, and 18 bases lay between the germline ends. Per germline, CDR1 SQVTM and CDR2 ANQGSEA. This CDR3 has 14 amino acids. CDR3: CSATPPDTDYGYTF. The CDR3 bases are TGCAGCGCCACCCCGCCGGACACTGACTATGGCTACACCTTC.

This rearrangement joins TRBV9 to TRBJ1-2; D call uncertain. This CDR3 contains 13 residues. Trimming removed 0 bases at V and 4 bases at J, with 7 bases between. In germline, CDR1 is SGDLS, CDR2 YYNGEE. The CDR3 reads CASSVGAGYGYTF. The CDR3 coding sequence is TGTGCCAGCAGCGTAGGAGCAGGCTATGGCTACACCTTC.

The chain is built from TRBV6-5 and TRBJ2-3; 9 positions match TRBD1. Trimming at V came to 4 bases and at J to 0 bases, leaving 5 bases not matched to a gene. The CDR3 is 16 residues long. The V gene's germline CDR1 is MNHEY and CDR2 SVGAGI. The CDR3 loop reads CASSLNRGLSTDTQYF. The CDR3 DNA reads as TGTGCCAGCAGTTTGAACAGGGGGCTTAGCACAGATACGCAGTATTTT.

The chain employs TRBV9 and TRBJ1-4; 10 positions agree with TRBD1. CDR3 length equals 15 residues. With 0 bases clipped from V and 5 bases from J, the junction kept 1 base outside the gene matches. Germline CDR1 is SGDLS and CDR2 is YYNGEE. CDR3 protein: CASSVETGGNEKLFF. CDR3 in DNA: TGTGCCAGCAGCGTAGAGACAGGGGGCAATGAAAAACTGTTTTTT.

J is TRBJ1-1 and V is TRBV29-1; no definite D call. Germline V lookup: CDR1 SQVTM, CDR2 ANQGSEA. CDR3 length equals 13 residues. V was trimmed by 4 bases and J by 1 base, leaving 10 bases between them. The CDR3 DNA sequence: TGCAGCGTTGTCGAGACAAAGAACACTGAAGCTTTCTTT. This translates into CSVVETKNTEAFF.

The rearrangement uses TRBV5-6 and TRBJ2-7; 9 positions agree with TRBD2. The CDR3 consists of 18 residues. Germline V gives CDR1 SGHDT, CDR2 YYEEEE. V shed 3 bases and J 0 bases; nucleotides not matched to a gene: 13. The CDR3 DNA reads TGTGCCAGCAGCTATATTATAGCGGGGGCAGATTCCTCCTACGAGCAGTACTTC. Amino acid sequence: CASSYIIAGADSSYEQYF.

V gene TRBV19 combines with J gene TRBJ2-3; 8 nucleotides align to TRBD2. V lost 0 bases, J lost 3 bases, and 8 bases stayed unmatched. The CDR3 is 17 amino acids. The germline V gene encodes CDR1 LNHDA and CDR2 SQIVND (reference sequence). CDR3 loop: CASSIDAGTSVTDTQYF. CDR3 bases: TGTGCCAGTAGTATAGACGCCGGGACTAGTGTAACAGATACGCAGTATTTT.

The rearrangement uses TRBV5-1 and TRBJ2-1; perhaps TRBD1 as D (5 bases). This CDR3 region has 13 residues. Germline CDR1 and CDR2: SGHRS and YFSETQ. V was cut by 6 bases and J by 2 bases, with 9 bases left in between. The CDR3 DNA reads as TGCGCCAGCACCCAGGGTACCTACAATGAGCAGTTCTTC. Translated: CASTQGTYNEQFF.